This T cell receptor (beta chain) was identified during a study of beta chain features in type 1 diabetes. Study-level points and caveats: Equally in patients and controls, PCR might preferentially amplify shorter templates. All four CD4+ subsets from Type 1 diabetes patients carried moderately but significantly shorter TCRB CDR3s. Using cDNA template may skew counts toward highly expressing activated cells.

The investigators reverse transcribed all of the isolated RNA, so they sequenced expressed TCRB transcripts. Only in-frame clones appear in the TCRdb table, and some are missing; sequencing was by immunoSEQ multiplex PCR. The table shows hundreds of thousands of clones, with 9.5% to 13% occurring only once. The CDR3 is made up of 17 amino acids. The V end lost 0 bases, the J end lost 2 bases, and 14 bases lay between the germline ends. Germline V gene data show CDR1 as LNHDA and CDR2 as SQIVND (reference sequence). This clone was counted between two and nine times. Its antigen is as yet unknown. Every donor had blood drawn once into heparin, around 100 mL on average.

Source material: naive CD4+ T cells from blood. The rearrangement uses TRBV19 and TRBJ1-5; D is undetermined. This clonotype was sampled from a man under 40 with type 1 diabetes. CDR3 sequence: CASSIDPGLRGNQPQHF. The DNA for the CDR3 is TGTGCCAGTAGTATAGATCCCGGTCTTCGGGGCAATCAGCCCCAGCATTTT.